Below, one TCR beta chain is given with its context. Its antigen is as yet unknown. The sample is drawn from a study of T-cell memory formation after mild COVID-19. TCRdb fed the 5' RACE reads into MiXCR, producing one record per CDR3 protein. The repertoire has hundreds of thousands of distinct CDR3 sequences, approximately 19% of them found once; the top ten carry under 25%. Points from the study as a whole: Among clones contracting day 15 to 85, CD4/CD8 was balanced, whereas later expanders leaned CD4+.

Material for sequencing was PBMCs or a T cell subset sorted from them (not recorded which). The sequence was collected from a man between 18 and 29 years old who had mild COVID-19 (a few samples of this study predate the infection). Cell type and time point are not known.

The CDR3: CASSDRFIGGLAGGKQETQYF. CDR3 DNA: TGTGCCAGCAGCGATCGTTTTATAGGCGGACTAGCGGGGGGCAAACAAGAGACCCAGTACTTC. The chain joins TRBV11-2 to TRBJ2-5; 14 bases map to TRBD2. With V trimmed by 5 bases and J by 2 bases, 19 bases remained unmatched. Germline CDR1 is SGHAT and CDR2 is FQNNGV. The CDR3 has 21 amino acids.